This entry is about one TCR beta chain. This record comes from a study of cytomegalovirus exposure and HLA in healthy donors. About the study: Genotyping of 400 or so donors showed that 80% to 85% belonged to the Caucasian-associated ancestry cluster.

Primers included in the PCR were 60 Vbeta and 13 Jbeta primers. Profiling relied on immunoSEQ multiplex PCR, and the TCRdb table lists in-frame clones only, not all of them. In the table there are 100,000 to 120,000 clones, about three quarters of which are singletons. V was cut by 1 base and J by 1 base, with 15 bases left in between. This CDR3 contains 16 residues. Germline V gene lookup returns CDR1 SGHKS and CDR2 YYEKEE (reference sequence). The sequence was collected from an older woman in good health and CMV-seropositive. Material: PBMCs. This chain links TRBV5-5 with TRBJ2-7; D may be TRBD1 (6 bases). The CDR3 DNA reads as TGTGCCAGCAGCTTGACTTTGACAGGACCTTCCTACGAGCAGTACTTC. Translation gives CASSLTLTGPSYEQYF.